This TCR beta chain emerged from a study of blood T cell repertoires in COVID-19. Across the whole study: Italy, Spain and the United States were the sources of the convalescent and acute COVID-19 samples. T cells, B-cell-depleted T cells, or PBMCs supplied cDNA or gDNA.

J was trimmed by 8 bases and V by 7 bases; bases with no gene match: 16. The CDR3 is 15 amino acids. Germline V CDR1 and CDR2: MNHEY, SVGAGI. As processed by the authors: By means of reference gene primer amplification, nucleated cell counts were estimated. Profiled with immunoSEQ multiplex PCR; TCRdb holds only in-frame clones, not every one. V, J and clone size derive from that table, while D and trimming were established from the DNA sequence. The profile shows fewer than 40,000 clones, 65% to 90% of them singletons. The rearrangement uses TRBV6-5 and TRBJ1-2, with 7 bases lining up with TRBD1. The sequenced sample consisted of peripheral blood. The origin of this receptor is a human donor in a cohort sampled during active COVID-19. The CDR3 spells CASTDRTGAVWGYTF. In DNA, the CDR3 is TGTGCCAGCACCGACCGGACAGGCGCAGTCTGGGGCTACACCTTC.